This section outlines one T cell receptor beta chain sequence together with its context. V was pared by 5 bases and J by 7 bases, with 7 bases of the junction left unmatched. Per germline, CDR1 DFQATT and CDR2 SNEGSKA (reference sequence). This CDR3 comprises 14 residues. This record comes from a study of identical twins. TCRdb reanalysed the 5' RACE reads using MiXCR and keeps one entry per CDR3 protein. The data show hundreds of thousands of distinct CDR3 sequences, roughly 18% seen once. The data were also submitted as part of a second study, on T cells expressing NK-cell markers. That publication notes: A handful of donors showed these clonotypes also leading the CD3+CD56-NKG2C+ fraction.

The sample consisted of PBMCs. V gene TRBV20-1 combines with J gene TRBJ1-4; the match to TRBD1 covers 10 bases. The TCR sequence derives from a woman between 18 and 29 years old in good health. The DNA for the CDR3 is TGCAGTGCTCGGGGACAGGGGACGGGTGAAAAACTGTTTTTT. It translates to CSARGQGTGEKLFF.